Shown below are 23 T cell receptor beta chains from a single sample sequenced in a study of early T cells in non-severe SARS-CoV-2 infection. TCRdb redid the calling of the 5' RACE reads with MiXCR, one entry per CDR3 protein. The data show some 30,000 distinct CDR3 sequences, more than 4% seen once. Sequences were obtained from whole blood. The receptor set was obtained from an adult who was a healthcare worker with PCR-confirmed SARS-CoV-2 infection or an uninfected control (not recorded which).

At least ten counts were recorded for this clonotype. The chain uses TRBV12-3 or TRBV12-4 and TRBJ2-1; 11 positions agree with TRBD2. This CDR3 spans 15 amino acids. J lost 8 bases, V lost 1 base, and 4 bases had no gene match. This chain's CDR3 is CASSLVAGGLDEQFF. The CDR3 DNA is TGTGCCAGCAGTTTAGTAGCGGGGGGGCTAGATGAGCAGTTCTTC.

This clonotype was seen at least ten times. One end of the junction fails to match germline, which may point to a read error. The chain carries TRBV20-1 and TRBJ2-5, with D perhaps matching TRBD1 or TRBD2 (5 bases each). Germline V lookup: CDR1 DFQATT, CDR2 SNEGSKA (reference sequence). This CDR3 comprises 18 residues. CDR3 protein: CSARDVGLAGGGQGTQYF. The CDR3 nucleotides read TGCAGTGCTAGAGATGTCGGTCTCGCTGGGGGTGGACAAGGGACCCAGTACTTC.

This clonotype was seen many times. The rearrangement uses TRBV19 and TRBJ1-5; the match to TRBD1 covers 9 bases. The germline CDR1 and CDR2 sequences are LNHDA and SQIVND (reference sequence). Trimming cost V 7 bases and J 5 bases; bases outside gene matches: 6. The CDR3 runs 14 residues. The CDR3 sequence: CASKETGGDQPQHF. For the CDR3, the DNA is TGTGCCAGTAAGGAGACAGGGGGTGATCAGCCCCAGCATTTT.

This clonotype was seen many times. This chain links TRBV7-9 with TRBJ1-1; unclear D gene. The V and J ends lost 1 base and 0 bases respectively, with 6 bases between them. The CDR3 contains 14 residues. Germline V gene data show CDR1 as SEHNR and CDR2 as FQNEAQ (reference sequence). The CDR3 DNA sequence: TGTGCCAGCAGCTTAGGTCCCATGAACACTGAAGCTTTCTTT. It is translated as CASSLGPMNTEAFF.

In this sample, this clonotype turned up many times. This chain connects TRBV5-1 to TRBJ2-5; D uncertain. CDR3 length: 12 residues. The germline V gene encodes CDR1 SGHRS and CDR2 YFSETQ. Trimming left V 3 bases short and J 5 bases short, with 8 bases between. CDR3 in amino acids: CASSSPMETQYF. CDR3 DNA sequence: TGCGCCAGCAGCTCCCCCATGGAGACCCAGTACTTC.

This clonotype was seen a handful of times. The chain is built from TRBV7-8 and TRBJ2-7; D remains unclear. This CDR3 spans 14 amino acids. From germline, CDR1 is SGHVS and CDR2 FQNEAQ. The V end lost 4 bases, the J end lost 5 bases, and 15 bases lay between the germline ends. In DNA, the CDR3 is TGTGCCAGCAGCTCCGTTAGGGTCGGCCACGAGCAGTACTTC. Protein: CASSSVRVGHEQYF.

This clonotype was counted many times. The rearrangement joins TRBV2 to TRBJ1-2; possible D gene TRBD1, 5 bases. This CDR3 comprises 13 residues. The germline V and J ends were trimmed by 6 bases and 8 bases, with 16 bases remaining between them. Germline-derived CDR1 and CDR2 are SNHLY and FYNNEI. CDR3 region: CASSVGPRNGYTF. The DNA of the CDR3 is TGTGCCAGCAGCGTGGGGCCGAGGAACGGCTACACCTTC. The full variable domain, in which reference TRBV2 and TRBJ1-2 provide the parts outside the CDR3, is EPEVTQTPSHQVTQMGQEVILRCVPISNHLYFYWYRQILGQKVEFLVSFYNNEISEKSEIFDDQFSVERPDGSNFTLKIRSTKLEDSAMYFCASSVGPRNGYTFGSGTRLTVV.

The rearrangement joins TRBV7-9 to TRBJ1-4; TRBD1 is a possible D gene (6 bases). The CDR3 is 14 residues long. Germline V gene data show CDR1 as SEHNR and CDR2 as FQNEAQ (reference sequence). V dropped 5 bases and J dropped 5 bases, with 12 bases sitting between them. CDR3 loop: CASSLSGQNEKLFF. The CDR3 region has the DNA TGTGCCAGCAGCCTTAGCGGACAGAATGAAAAACTGTTTTTT.

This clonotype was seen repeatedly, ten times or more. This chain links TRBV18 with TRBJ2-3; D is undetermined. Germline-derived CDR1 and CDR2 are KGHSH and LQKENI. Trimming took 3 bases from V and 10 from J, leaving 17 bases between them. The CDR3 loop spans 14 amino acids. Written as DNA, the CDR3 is TGTGCCAGCTCACCTCCTGCGAGGATGGATGCGCAGTATTTT. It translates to CASSPPARMDAQYF.

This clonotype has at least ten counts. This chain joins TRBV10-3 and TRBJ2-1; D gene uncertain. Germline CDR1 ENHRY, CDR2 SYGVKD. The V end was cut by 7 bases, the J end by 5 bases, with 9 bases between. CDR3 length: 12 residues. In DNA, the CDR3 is TGTGCCATCACCCAGACCCACAATGAGCAGTTCTTC. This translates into CAITQTHNEQFF.

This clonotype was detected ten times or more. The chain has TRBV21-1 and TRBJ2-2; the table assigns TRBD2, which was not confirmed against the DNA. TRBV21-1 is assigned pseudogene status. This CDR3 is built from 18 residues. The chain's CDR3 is CASSKADRDSQNTGELFF. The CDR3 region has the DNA TGTGCCAGCAGCAAAGCCGATCGGGACTCCCAGAACACCGGGGAGCTGTTTTTT.

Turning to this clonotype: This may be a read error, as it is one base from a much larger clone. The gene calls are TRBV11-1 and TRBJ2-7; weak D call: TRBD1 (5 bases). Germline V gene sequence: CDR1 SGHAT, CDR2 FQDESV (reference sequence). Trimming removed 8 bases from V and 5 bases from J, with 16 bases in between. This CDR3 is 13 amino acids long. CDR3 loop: CASCSATGNEQYF. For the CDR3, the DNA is TGTGCCAGCTGCTCCGCTACAGGAAACGAGCAGTACTTC. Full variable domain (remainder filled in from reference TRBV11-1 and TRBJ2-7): EAEVAQSPRYKITEKSQAVAFWCDPISGHATLYWYRQILGQGPELLVQFQDESVVDDSQLPKDRFSAERLKGVDSTLKIQPAELGDSAMYLCASCSATGNEQYFGPGTRLTVT.

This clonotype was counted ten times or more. CDR3 sequence reads: CASSFSTGYGYTF. The CDR3 nucleotides read TGTGCCAGCAGTTTTTCGACCGGCTATGGCTACACCTTC. The chain uses TRBV12-3 or TRBV12-4 and TRBJ1-2, with D unclear. Trimming left V 3 bases short and J 4 bases short, with 9 bases between. The CDR3 runs 13 residues.

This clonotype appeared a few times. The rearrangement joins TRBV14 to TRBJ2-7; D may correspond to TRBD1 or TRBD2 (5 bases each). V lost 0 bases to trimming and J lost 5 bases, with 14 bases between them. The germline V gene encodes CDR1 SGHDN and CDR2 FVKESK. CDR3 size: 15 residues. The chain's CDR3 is CASSQDWGPGDEQYF. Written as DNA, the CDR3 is TGTGCCAGCAGCCAAGATTGGGGCCCCGGGGACGAGCAGTACTTC.

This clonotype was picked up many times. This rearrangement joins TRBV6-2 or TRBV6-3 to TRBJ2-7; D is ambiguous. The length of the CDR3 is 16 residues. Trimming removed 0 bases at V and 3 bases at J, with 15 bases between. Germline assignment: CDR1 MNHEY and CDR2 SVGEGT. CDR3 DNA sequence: TGTGCCAGCAGTTACTCGTTCCGGCGGACCCGCTACGAGCAGTACTTC. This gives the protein CASSYSFRRTRYEQYF.

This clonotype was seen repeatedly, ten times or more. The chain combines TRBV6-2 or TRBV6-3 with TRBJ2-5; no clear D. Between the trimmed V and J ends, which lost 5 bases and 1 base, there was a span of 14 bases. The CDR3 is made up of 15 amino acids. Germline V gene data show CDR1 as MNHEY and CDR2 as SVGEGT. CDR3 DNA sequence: TGTGCCAGCAGTCTCTCCGGGCCAGGCCAAGAGACCCAGTACTTC. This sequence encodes CASSLSGPGQETQYF.

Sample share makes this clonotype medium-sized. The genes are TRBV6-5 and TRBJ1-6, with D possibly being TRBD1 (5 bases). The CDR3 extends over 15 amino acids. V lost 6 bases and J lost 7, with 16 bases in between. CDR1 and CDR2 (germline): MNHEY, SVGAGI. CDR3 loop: CASSLSPRVNSPLHF. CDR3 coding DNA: TGTGCCAGCAGCCTCTCCCCCAGGGTCAATTCACCCCTCCACTTT.

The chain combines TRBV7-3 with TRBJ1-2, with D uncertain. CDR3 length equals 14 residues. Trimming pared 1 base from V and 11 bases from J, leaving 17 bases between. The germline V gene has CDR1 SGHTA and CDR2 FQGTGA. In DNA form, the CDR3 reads TGTGCCAGCAGCTTAAGTGGAGTAGAAGAGGGATACACCTTC. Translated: CASSLSGVEEGYTF.

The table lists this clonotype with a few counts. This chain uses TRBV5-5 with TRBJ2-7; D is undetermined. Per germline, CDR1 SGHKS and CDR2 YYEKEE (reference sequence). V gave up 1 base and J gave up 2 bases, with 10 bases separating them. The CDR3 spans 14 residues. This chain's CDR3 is CASSLRADPYEQYF. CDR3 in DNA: TGTGCCAGCAGCTTGCGGGCGGACCCCTACGAGCAGTACTTC.

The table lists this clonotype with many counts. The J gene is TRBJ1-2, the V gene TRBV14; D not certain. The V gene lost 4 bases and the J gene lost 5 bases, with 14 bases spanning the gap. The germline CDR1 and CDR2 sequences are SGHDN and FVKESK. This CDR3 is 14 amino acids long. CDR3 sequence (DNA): TGTGCCAGCAGCCCGCCGACGAGAGGGTATGGCTACACCTTC. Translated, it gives CASSPPTRGYGYTF.

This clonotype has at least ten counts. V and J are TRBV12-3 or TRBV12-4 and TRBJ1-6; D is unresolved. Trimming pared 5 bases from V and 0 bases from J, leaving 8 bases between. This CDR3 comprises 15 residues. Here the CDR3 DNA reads TGTGCCAGCAGTGCAGCAAGCTCCTATAATTCACCCCTCCACTTT. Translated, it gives CASSAASSYNSPLHF.

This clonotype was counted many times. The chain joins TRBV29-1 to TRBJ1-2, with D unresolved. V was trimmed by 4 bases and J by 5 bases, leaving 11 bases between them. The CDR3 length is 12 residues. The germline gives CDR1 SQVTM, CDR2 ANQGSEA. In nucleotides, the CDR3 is TGCAGCGTTGCAGCGGAGGGATATGGCTACACCTTC. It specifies CSVAAEGYGYTF.

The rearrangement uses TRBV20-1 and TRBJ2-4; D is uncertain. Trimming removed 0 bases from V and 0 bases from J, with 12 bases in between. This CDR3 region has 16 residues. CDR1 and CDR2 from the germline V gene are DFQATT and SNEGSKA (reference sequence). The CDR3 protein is CSARDWRLLAKNIQYF. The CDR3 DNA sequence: TGCAGTGCTAGAGATTGGAGATTATTAGCCAAAAACATTCAGTACTTC.